The clone carrying this TCR beta chain was picked up many times. Antigen unknown. Graves' hyperthyroidism is called stable when ophthalmopathy does not progress within 18 months. The data were obtained in a study of T cells in Graves' hyperthyroidism and ophthalmopathy. The study's findings and limits: Most thyroid clonotypes expanded above 0.001 appeared in blood too.

Trimming cost V 7 bases and J 1 base, with 11 bases left between them. CDR3 length equals 14 residues. Germline V gene lookup returns CDR1 SQVTM and CDR2 ANQGSEA. The source material, RNA transcripts, was used to amplify TCR beta CDR3 regions. When the TCR CDR3 underwent first-round RT-PCR, the HTBI primer set was used. Via MiXCR, TCRdb re-called the multiplex PCR reads, giving one row per CDR3 protein. This sample yields about 840,000 distinct CDR3 sequences, of which 38% are seen a single time; 8.9% belongs to the top ten. Sequencing was performed on blood. This rearrangement joins TRBV29-1 to TRBJ2-6, with D uncertain. The clonotype originates from a young man with Graves' hyperthyroidism. As DNA, the CDR3 is TGCAGCGCCGGAATGGGGTCTGGGGCCAACGTCCTGACTTTC. Protein sequence: CSAGMGSGANVLTF.